The rows below give T cell receptor beta chains drawn from one sample of a study of regulatory T cells in long-lasting Graves disease. Each CDR3 protein is one row after TCRdb ran MiXCR on the multiplex PCR reads. The profile shows 400,000 to 500,000 distinct CDR3 sequences, about 15% of them singletons. Separately, the same data were catalogued under a study of T cells in Graves' hyperthyroidism and ophthalmopathy.

The material was peripheral blood mononuclear cells (PBMCs), obtained at new diagnosis, from a patient treated with antithyroid drugs. All receptors come from a woman between 18 and 29 years old with Graves disease. CDR3s include the opening cysteine and the closing phenylalanine or tryptophan. D genes are given only for firm matches. A row's size may be missing; if present it is once, few, many or a size class.

clone_size j_call d_call cdr3_length v_call cdr3_aa cdr3_nt
many TRBJ1-2 NA 13 TRBV30 CAWSVLQSYGYTF TGTGCCTGGAGTGTACTACAGAGCTATGGCTACACCTTC
few TRBJ2-3 TRBD2 14 TRBV9 CASSAISGRNTQYF TGTGCCAGCAGCGCCATTAGCGGGAGGAATACGCAGTATTTT
NA TRBJ1-4 TRBD1 13 TRBV20-1 CSAVTGANEKLFF TGCAGTGCGGTGACAGGGGCTAATGAAAAACTGTTTTTT
NA TRBJ2-1 TRBD2 14 TRBV5-1 CASSLGVGGDEQFF TGCGCCAGCAGCTTGGGGGTTGGGGGGGATGAGCAGTTCTTC
NA TRBJ2-7 TRBD1 17 TRBV5-6 CASSLVRVRGLSYEQYF TGTGCCAGCAGCCTTGTTCGGGTCAGGGGGCTTTCCTACGAGCAGTACTTC
few TRBJ2-1 TRBD2 15 TRBV9 CASSVGLAAYNEQFF TGTGCCAGCAGCGTCGGACTAGCGGCTTACAATGAGCAGTTCTTC
few TRBJ2-7 TRBD1 14 TRBV2 CASSPDRFTYEQYF TGTGCCAGCAGTCCGGACAGGTTTACCTACGAGCAGTACTTC
many TRBJ2-1 TRBD2 16 TRBV20-1 CSASGHLAGGVNEQFF TGCAGTGCTAGTGGGCATCTAGCGGGAGGGGTCAATGAGCAGTTCTTC
few TRBJ2-5 NA 13 TRBV20-1 CSGVGRYQETQYF TGCAGTGGGGTAGGGCGGTACCAAGAGACCCAGTACTTC
NA TRBJ2-5 TRBD2 18 TRBV20-1 CSAALSLGLAGVGETQYF TGCAGTGCTGCCCTATCGCTGGGACTAGCGGGAGTAGGGGAGACCCAGTACTTC
many TRBJ1-2 NA 13 TRBV7-2 CASSLEDGYGYTF TGTGCCAGCAGCTTAGAGGACGGCTATGGCTACACCTTC
NA TRBJ2-2 NA 12 TRBV27 CASSLIKGELFF TGTGCCAGCAGCCTTATTAAGGGGGAGCTGTTTTTT
many TRBJ2-7 NA 15 TRBV28 CASSPTSGETYEQYF TGTGCCAGCAGTCCCACCTCAGGGGAGACCTACGAGCAGTACTTC
many TRBJ1-5 TRBD1 16 TRBV5-6 CASSFTTGTGNQPQHF TGTGCCAGCAGTTTTACTACCGGGACAGGGAATCAGCCCCAGCATTTT
NA TRBJ1-2 NA 13 TRBV28 CASSPSQIYGYTF TGTGCCAGCAGTCCAAGTCAGATATATGGCTACACCTTC
many TRBJ2-7 NA 12 TRBV20-1 CSARDRGYEQYF TGCAGTGCTAGAGACCGGGGCTACGAGCAGTACTTC
many TRBJ2-1 TRBD2 14 TRBV6-1 CASSERGRVSEQFF TGTGCCAGCAGTGAACGCGGGAGGGTGTCCGAGCAGTTCTTC
many TRBJ1-1 NA 11 TRBV28 CATLLNTEAFF TGTGCCACCCTTTTGAACACTGAAGCTTTCTTT
many TRBJ2-3 NA 16 TRBV5-1 CASSLAAVTGTDTQYF TGCGCCAGCAGCTTGGCCGCAGTGACAGGCACAGATACGCAGTATTTT
NA TRBJ1-5 TRBD1 17 TRBV19 CASSILTGGQGNQPQHF TGTGCCAGTAGTATACTCACAGGGGGACAGGGCAATCAGCCCCAGCATTTT
many TRBJ1-1 NA 14 TRBV6-2/TRBV6-3 CASSYGGRQAEAFF TGTGCCAGCAGTTACGGTGGAAGGCAGGCTGAAGCTTTCTTT
many TRBJ1-1 NA 14 TRBV7-8 CASSHAGPNTEAFF TGTGCCAGCAGCCACGCCGGACCGAACACTGAAGCTTTCTTT
many TRBJ1-1 NA 15 TRBV7-9 CASSLPGHPNTEAFF TGTGCCAGCAGCCTTCCGGGACACCCGAACACTGAAGCTTTCTTT
NA TRBJ2-7 TRBD2 16 TRBV11-2 CASRPSLAGGAYEQYF TGTGCCAGCAGACCTTCATTAGCGGGAGGGGCCTACGAGCAGTACTTC
NA TRBJ2-7 NA 11 TRBV20-1 CSAQGTYEQYF TGCAGTGCTCAGGGTACCTACGAGCAGTACTTC
many TRBJ2-3 TRBD2 17 TRBV27 CASSLFPAGGPADTQYF TGTGCCAGCAGTTTATTCCCAGCGGGAGGGCCCGCAGATACGCAGTATTTT
few TRBJ2-1 TRBD1 13 TRBV6-2/TRBV6-3 CESRGGYYNEQFF TGTGAATCAAGAGGGGGCTACTACAATGAGCAGTTCTTC
NA TRBJ2-7 NA 14 TRBV5-8 CASSLAVLNIEQYF TGTGCCAGCAGCTTGGCTGTGCTAAATATAGAGCAGTACTTC
many TRBJ2-1 NA 13 TRBV27 CASSLRARNEQFF TGTGCCAGCAGTTTACGAGCCAGAAATGAGCAGTTCTTC
few TRBJ2-7 NA 13 TRBV28 CASSLQGIGEQYF TGTGCCAGCAGTTTACAGGGTATAGGCGAGCAGTACTTC
NA TRBJ2-7 TRBD2 13 TRBV7-2 CASSLSGNGEQYF TGTGCCAGCAGCCTTAGCGGGAACGGTGAGCAGTACTTC
NA TRBJ2-2 TRBD2 13 TRBV20-1 CSVPGTGGGELFF TGCAGTGTGCCGGGAACGGGGGGCGGGGAGCTGTTTTTT
few TRBJ1-6 NA 15 TRBV4-1 CASSLQVGYNSPLHF TGCGCCAGCAGTCTTCAAGTGGGGTATAATTCACCCCTCCACTTT